This T cell receptor beta chain was documented in a study of T cell responses to AZD1222 COVID-19 vaccine. Produced via immunoSEQ multiplex PCR; TCRdb's table is partial and in-frame only. The table includes about 100,000 clones, 88% detected once. This clone has just one count. V lost 3 bases and J 7 bases, leaving 7 bases between the germline ends. Germline V gives CDR1 PRHDT, CDR2 FYEKMQ (reference sequence). The CDR3 loop spans 11 amino acids. The rearrangement joins TRBV13 to TRBJ2-7, with D uncertain. This receptor was taken from an adult in good health. The material sequenced was peripheral blood, taken on day 0 of AZD1222 vaccination. Written as DNA, the CDR3 is TGTGCCAGCAGCTTTGTGCGGGAGCAGTACTTC. Its protein product is CASSFVREQYF.